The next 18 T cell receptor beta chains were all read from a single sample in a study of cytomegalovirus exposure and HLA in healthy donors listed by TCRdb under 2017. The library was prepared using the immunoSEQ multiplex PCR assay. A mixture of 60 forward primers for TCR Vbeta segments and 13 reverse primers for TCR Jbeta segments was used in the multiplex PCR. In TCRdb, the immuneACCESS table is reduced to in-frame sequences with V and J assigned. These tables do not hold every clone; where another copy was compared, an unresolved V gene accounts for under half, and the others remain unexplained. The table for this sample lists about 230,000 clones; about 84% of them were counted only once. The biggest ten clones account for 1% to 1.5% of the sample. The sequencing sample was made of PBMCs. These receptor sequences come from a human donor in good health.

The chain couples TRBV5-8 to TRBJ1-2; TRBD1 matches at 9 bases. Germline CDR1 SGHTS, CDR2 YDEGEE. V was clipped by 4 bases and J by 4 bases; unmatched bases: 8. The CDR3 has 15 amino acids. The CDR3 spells CASSRKTGGTYGYTF. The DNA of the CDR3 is TGTGCCAGCAGCAGAAAAACAGGGGGCACCTATGGCTACACCTTC.

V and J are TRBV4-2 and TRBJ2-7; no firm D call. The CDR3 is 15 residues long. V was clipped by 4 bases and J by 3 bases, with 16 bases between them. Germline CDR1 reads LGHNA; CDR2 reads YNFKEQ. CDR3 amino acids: CASSPSPQYYYEQYF. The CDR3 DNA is TGTGCCAGCAGCCCGAGCCCCCAATACTACTACGAGCAGTACTTC.

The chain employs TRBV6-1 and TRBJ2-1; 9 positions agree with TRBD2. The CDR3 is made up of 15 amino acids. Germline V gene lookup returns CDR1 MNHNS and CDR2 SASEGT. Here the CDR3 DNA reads TGTGCACATAGCGGGAGCGCGGGAGCTTACAATGAGCAGTTCTTC. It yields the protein CAHSGSAGAYNEQFF.

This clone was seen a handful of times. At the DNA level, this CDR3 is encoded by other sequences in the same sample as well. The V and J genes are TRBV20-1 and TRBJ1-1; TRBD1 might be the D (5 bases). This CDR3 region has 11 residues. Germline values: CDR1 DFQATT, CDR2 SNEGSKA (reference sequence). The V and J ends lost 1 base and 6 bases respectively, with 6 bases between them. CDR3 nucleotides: TGCAGTGCTAGAGGGGGGGCTGAAGCTTTCTTT. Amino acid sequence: CSARGGAEAFF.

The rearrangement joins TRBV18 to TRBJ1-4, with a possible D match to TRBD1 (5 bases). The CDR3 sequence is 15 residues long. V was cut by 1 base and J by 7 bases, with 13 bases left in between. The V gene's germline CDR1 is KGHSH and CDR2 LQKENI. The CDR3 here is CASSPRVEQGEKLFF. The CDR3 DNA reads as TGTGCCAGCTCACCACGGGTCGAGCAGGGTGAAAAACTGTTTTTT.

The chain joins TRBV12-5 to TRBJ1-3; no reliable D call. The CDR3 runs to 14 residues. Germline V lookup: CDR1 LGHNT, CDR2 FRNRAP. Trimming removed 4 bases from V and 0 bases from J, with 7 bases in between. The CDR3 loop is CASGSGDSGNTIYF. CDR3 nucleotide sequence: TGTGCTAGTGGTTCGGGTGACTCTGGAAACACCATATATTTT.

CDR3 amino acids: CASSQDRGFKSLNTEAFF. Here the CDR3 DNA reads TGCGCCAGCAGCCAAGATCGAGGGTTTAAGTCCCTGAACACTGAAGCTTTCTTT. The chain is built from TRBV4-1 and TRBJ1-1; D remains unclear. The germline V gene encodes CDR1 MGHRA and CDR2 YSYEKL. The germline V and J ends were trimmed by 0 bases and 0 bases, with 17 bases remaining between them. The CDR3 loop spans 18 amino acids.

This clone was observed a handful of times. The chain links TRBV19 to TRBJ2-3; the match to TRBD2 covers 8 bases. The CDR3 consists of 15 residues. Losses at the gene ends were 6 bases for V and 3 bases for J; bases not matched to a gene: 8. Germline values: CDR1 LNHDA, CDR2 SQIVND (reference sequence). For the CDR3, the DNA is TGTGCCAGTAGAGGCTTACAGCGGGAGACAGATACGCAGTATTTT. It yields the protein CASRGLQRETDTQYF.

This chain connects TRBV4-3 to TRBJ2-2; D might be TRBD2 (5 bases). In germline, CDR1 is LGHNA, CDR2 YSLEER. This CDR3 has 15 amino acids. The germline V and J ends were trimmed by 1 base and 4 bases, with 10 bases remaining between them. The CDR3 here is CASSQVWSGTGELFF. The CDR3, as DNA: TGCGCCAGCAGCCAAGTATGGAGCGGCACCGGGGAGCTGTTTTTT.

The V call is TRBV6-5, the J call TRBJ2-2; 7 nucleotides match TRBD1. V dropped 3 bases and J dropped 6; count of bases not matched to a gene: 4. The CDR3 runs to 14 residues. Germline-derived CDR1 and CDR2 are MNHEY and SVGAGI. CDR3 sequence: CASSYRQGAGELFF. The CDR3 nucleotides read TGTGCCAGCAGTTATAGGCAGGGGGCCGGGGAGCTGTTTTTT.

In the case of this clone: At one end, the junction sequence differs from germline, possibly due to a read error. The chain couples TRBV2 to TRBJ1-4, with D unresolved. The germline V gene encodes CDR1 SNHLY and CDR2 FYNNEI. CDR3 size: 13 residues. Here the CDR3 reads CTSRPSGNEKLFF. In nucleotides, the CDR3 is TGTACCAGCAGACCTTCGGGTAATGAAAAACTGTTTTTT.

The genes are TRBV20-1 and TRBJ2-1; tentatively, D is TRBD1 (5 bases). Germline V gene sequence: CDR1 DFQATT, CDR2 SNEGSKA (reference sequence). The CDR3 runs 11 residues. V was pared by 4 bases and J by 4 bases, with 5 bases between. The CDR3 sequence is CSATGYNEQFF. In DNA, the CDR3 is TGCAGTGCTACAGGGTACAATGAGCAGTTCTTC.

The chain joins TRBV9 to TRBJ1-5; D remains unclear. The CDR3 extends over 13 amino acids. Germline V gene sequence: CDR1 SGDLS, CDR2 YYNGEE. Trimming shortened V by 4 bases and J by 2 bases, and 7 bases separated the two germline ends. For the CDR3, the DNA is TGTGCCAGCAGCCAACAAGGCAATCAGCCCCAGCATTTT. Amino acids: CASSQQGNQPQHF.

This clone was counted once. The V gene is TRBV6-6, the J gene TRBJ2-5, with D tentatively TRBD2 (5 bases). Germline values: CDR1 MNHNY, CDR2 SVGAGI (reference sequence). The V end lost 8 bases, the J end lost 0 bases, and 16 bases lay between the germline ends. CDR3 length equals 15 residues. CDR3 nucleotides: TGTGCCAGCCGGTTTGTGACTATCAACCAAGAGACCCAGTACTTC. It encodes CASRFVTINQETQYF.

The CDR3 protein is CASSPGTAFSGNTIYF. In DNA form, the CDR3 reads TGTGCCAGCAGTCCAGGGACAGCTTTCTCTGGAAACACCATATATTTT. This rearrangement joins TRBV27 to TRBJ1-3; TRBD1 matches at 7 bases. Germline CDR1 MNHEY, CDR2 SMNVEV (reference sequence). Losses at the gene ends were 5 bases for V and 0 bases for J; bases not matched to a gene: 7. The CDR3 contains 16 residues.

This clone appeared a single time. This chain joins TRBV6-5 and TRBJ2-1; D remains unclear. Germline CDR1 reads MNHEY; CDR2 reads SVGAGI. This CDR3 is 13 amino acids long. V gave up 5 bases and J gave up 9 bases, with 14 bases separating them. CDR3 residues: CASSEIRRVEQFF. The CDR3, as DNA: TGTGCCAGCAGTGAAATCCGCCGGGTTGAGCAGTTCTTC.

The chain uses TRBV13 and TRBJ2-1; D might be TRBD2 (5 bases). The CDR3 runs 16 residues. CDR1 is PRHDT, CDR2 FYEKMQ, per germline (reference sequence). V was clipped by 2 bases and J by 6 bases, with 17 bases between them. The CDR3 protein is CASSLKLEREPNEQFF. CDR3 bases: TGTGCCAGCAGCTTAAAACTCGAACGGGAACCCAATGAGCAGTTCTTC.

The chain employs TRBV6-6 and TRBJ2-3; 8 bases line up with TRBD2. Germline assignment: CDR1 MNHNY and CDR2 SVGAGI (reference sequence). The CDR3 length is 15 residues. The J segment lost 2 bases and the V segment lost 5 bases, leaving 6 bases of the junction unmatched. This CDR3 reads CASSVLAALTDTQYF. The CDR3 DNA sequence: TGTGCCAGCAGTGTACTAGCGGCTCTCACAGATACGCAGTATTTT.